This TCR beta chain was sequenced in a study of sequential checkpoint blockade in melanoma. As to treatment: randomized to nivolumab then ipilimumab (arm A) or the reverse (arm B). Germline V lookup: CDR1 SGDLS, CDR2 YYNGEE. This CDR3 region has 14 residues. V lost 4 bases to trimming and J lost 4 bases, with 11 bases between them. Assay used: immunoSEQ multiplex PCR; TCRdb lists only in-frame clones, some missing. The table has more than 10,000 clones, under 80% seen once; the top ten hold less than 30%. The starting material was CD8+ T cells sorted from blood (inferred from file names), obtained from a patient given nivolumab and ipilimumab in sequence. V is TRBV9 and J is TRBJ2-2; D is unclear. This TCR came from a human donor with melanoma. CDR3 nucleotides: TGTGCCAGCAGCCCCCCAGAACGCACCGGGGAGCTGTTTTTT. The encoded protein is CASSPPERTGELFF.